The rows below give T cell receptor beta chains drawn from one sample of a study of blood T cell repertoires in COVID-19. This table comes from immunoSEQ multiplex PCR, and its TCRdb copy is limited to in-frame clones, with some not included. The sample has tens of thousands of clones, over 80% seen once. Sequencing was performed on peripheral blood. All receptors come from a human donor in a cohort sampled during active COVID-19. Both conserved end residues are part of each CDR3. D genes are given only for firm matches. Not all rows give a size; the values are once, few, many and, for expanded clones, a class.

v_call	j_call	clone_size	d_call	cdr3_nt	cdr3_aa
TRBV27	TRBJ1-1	-	-	TGTGCCAGCAGTCCACTCTCGAGTTACACTGAAGCTTTCTTT	CASSPLSSYTEAFF
TRBV29-1	TRBJ2-2	-	-	TGCAGCGTTGGCAGACTGAACACCGGGGAGCTGTTTTTT	CSVGRLNTGELFF
TRBV4-1	TRBJ2-1	-	-	TGCGCCAGCAGCCACTCACTTGGACTATATCAGGATGAGCAGTTCTTC	CASSHSLGLYQDEQFF
TRBV4-1	TRBJ2-3	-	-	TGCGCCAGCAGCCCCCCTGTATTCGGCACAGATACGCAGTATTTT	CASSPPVFGTDTQYF
TRBV15	TRBJ2-3	-	-	TGTGCCACCAGCAGAGATTTAAGTTCCGGAGATACGCAGTATTTT	CATSRDLSSGDTQYF
TRBV7-9	TRBJ2-3	-	-	TGTGCCAGCAGCTTGGACTTCCCAGATACGCAGTATTTT	CASSLDFPDTQYF
TRBV6-5	TRBJ2-2	once	TRBD2	TGTGCCGGAAAAACCGGGACTATTTACACCGGGGAGCTGTTTTTT	CAGKTGTIYTGELFF
TRBV5-6	TRBJ2-3	-	TRBD2	TGTGCCAGCAGCTTTCCTAGCGGGGCCTCCTCCCATACGCAGTATTTT	CASSFPSGASSHTQYF
TRBV12-3/TRBV12-4	TRBJ1-2	-	-	TGTGCCAGCAGCCCCTCGTCTAATGGCTACACCTTC	CASSPSSNGYTF
TRBV9	TRBJ2-2	-	TRBD2	TGTGCCAGCAGCGAGATAGCGGGAGGGCCCTCCGGGGAGCTGTTTTTT	CASSEIAGGPSGELFF
TRBV7-3	TRBJ2-2	once	TRBD2	TGTGCCAGCAGCCCCTTAGCGGGAGTGAACACCGGGGAGCTGTTTTTT	CASSPLAGVNTGELFF
TRBV19	TRBJ1-2	-	TRBD1	TGTGCCAGTAGGACAGGGGAAGGGAACTATGGCTACACCTTC	CASRTGEGNYGYTF
TRBV5-1	TRBJ2-5	-	TRBD2	TGCGCCAGCAGCCCACGGACTAGCGGCAAGGGAGAGACCCAGTACTTC	CASSPRTSGKGETQYF
TRBV29-1	TRBJ2-1	-	TRBD2	TGCAGCGTTGCGGGTTCGGCGGGAGCTGGAGGTGAGCAGTTCTTC	CSVAGSAGAGGEQFF
TRBV11-3	TRBJ2-3	-	TRBD1	TGTGCCAGCAGCTCCTTCAGGGGGCGCGTAGATACGCAGTATTTT	CASSSFRGRVDTQYF
TRBV28	TRBJ2-2	once	-	TGTGCCAGCAGTTTTGCAGGGGTCCACACCGGGGAGCTGTTTTTT	CASSFAGVHTGELFF
TRBV19	TRBJ1-2	few	TRBD1	TGTGCCAGTAGGCTTCCGGGACAGGGGCCCTATGGCTACACCTTC	CASRLPGQGPYGYTF
TRBV27	TRBJ2-3	-	TRBD2	TGTGCCAGCAGTTTCGGACTAGCGGGCACAGATACGCAGTATTTT	CASSFGLAGTDTQYF
TRBV7-6	TRBJ2-1	-	-	TGTGCCAGCAGCAGGGGGTTAAATGAGCAGTTCTTC	CASSRGLNEQFF
TRBV7-9	TRBJ2-5	-	-	TGTGCCAGCAGCTCGCTCGACAGGGAGACCCAGTACTTC	CASSSLDRETQYF
TRBV5-1	TRBJ1-1	-	-	TGCGCCAGCGGGGGGGACAAACCCTTCGGCACTGAAGCTTTCTTT	CASGGDKPFGTEAFF
TRBV19	TRBJ2-2	-	-	TGTGCCAGTAATTTACAGGGGAACACCGGGGAGCTGTTTTTT	CASNLQGNTGELFF
TRBV19	TRBJ1-2	-	-	TGTGCCAGTAGCTCGGGAAACTTCTATGGCTACACCTTC	CASSSGNFYGYTF
TRBV29-1	TRBJ2-2	-	TRBD1	TGCAGCGTTTTCCGGGACAGGAACACCGGGGAGCTGTTTTTT	CSVFRDRNTGELFF
TRBV27	TRBJ2-6	few	-	TGTGCCAGCAGCCCTAGGTGGCAGATTCTCTCTGGGGCCAACGTCCTGACTTTC	CASSPRWQILSGANVLTF
TRBV7-9	TRBJ1-2	-	TRBD1	TGTGCCAGCAGCTTGGGACAGGGTTATGGCTACACCTTC	CASSLGQGYGYTF
TRBV5-1	TRBJ1-3	-	TRBD1	TGCGCCAGCAGCTCCGCCGGGACAGGGTTCCTGGGGGGCACCATATATTTT	CASSSAGTGFLGGTIYF
TRBV3-1/TRBV3-2	TRBJ1-5	-	-	TGTGCCAGCAGCCCTTCCAGTCAGGTCGAATCCGCCCAGCATTTT	CASSPSSQVESAQHF
TRBV19	TRBJ1-5	-	TRBD1	TGTGCCAGTAGTATAGGTGACAGGGGCAATCAGCCCCAGCATTTT	CASSIGDRGNQPQHF
TRBV6-6	TRBJ1-2	once	-	TGTGCCAGCAGCATTACAGGGACCTCCTATGGCTACACCTTC	CASSITGTSYGYTF
TRBV10-1	TRBJ2-3	-	TRBD2	TGCGCCAGCAGTTCCCCCGAGATGATTAGCGGGAGGCAGGCGAGCACAGATACGCAGTATTTT	CASSSPEMISGRQASTDTQYF
TRBV6-4	TRBJ2-1	-	TRBD2	TGTGCCAGCAGAAAGAGCGGGGGAGTAAATGAGCAGTTCTTC	CASRKSGGVNEQFF
TRBV15	TRBJ1-1	-	-	TGTGCCACCAGCAGAGATGGAACAGGAATGAACACTGAAGCTTTCTTT	CATSRDGTGMNTEAFF
TRBV6-4	TRBJ2-2	-	-	TGTGCCAGCAGACCTCTTAGCGGGAACACCGGGGAGCTGTTTTTT	CASRPLSGNTGELFF
TRBV7-2	TRBJ1-2	-	-	TGTGCCAGCAGCTTAACAGCTAACTATGGCTACACCTTC	CASSLTANYGYTF
TRBV18	TRBJ2-1	-	TRBD2	TGTGCCAGCTCACCAACTAGCGGGAGGGACGAGTTCTTC	CASSPTSGRDEFF
TRBV30	TRBJ1-1	-	-	TGTGCCTGGGTCGGACAGCCGAACACTGAAGCTTTCTTT	CAWVGQPNTEAFF
TRBV11-2	TRBJ1-5	few	-	TGTGCCAGCAGCTTAGGATCGGGTAATCAGCCCCAGCATTTT	CASSLGSGNQPQHF
TRBV7-8	TRBJ1-5	-	-	TGTGCCAGCAGCGGAACAACAGGTCCTTTAGTAGCCCAGCATTTT	CASSGTTGPLVAQHF
TRBV5-1	TRBJ2-1	-	TRBD2	TGCGCCAGCAGCCCAGAGCGGGGGGGCCTTGGTGAGCAGTTCTTC	CASSPERGGLGEQFF
TRBV19	TRBJ2-1	-	-	TGTGCCAGTAGTACACTAAGGGGGAGTGAGCAGTTCTTC	CASSTLRGSEQFF
TRBV24-1	TRBJ2-5	-	-	TGTGCCACCAGTGGCGCGGGCCCTGAAATGGAGACCCAGTACTTC	CATSGAGPEMETQYF
TRBV6-5	TRBJ1-5	-	-	TGTGCCAGCCTTGGGGACTCCAGTAATCAGCCCCAGCATTTT	CASLGDSSNQPQHF
TRBV4-1	TRBJ2-2	-	-	TGCGCCAGCAGCCGAGAAGGGGGGAACACCGGGGAGCTGTTTTTT	CASSREGGNTGELFF
TRBV12-3/TRBV12-4	TRBJ1-2	-	-	TGTGCCAGCAGTTTAAACCAGGGGCGAGGCTACACCTTC	CASSLNQGRGYTF
TRBV6-5	TRBJ2-5	-	TRBD1	TGTGCCAGCAGCTTACCGGGACAGCAAGAGACCCAGTACTTC	CASSLPGQQETQYF
TRBV7-2	TRBJ2-1	-	TRBD2	TGTGCCAGCAGCTTAGCGCGTAGCGGGTATTACAATGAGCAGTTCTTC	CASSLARSGYYNEQFF
TRBV29-1	TRBJ1-2	-	-	TGCAGCGTTGGCGGGAGAGCCGACTATGGCTACACCTTC	CSVGGRADYGYTF
TRBV12-3/TRBV12-4	TRBJ2-1	-	TRBD2	TGTGCCAGCAAAACGGGAGGGGACAATGAGCAGTTCTTC	CASKTGGDNEQFF
TRBV18	TRBJ1-3	-	TRBD1	TGTGCCAGCTCACCAATTCTACAGGGGTATGGAAACACCATATATTTT	CASSPILQGYGNTIYF